This T cell receptor (beta chain) derives from a study of shared clonotypes between healthy human individuals. This CDR3 is built from 11 residues. Germline V gene data show CDR1 as ENHRY and CDR2 as SYGVKD. Trimming removed 7 bases from V and 6 bases from J, with 9 bases in between. Clones were sequenced by immunoSEQ multiplex PCR, and TCRdb holds only the in-frame ones, with some missing. Altogether a few million clones are present, just under 95% being singletons, with the ten largest covering more than 0.35%. This chain uses TRBV10-3 with TRBJ1-2, with D uncertain. Sequencing was carried out using naive CD4+ T cells from PBMCs. The subset here: CD45RA+ positively selected. This clonotype originated in a man aged 18 to 35 in good health. Some clones in this sample may be carry-over from other donors' samples. The CDR3 bases are TGTGCCATCACGGCAAAGGATGGCTACACCTTC. Protein: CAITAKDGYTF.